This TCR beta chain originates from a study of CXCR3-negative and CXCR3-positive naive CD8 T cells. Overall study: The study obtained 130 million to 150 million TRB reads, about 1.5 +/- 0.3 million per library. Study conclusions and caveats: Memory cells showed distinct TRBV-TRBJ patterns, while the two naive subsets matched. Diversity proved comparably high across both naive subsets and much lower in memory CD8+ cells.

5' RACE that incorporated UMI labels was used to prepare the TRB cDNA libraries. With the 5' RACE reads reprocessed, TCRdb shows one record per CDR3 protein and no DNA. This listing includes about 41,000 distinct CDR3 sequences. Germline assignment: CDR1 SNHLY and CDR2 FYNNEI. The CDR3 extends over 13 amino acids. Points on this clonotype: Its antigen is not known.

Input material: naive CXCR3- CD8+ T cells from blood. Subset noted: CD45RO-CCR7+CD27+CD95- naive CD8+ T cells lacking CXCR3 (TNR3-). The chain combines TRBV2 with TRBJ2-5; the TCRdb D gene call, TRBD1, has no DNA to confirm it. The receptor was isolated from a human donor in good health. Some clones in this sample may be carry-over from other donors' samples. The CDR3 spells CATTRTVQETQYF.